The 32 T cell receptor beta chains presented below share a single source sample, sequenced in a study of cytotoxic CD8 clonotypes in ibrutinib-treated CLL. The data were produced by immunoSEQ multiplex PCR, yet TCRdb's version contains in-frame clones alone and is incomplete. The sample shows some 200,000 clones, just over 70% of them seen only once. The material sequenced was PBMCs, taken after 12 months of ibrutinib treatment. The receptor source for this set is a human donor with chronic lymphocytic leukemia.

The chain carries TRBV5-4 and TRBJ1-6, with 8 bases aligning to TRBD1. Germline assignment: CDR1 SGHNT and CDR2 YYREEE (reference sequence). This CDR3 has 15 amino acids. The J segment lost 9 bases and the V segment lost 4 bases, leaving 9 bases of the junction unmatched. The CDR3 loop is CASSTGGTGGSPLHF. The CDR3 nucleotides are TGTGCCAGCAGCACTGGTGGGACAGGTGGTTCACCCCTCCACTTT.

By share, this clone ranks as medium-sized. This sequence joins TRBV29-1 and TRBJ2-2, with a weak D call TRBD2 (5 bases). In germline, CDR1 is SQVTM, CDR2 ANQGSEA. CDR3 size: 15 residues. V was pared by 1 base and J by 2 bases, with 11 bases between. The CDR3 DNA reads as TGCAGCGTTGAAGTCCGCGGAGGCAACACCGGGGAGCTGTTTTTT. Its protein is CSVEVRGGNTGELFF.

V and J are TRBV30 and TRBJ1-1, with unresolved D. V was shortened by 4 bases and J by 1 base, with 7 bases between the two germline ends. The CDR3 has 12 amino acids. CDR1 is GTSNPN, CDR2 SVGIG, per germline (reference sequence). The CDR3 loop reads CAWKRPNTEAFF. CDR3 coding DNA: TGTGCCTGGAAGAGGCCGAACACTGAAGCTTTCTTT.

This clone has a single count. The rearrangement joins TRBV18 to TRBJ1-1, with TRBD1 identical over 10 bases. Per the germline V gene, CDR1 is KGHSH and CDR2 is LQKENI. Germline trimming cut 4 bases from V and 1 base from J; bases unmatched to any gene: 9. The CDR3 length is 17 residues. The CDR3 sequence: CASSLDRDRGWNTEAFF. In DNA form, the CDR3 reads TGTGCCAGCTCACTCGACCGGGACAGGGGATGGAACACTGAAGCTTTCTTT.

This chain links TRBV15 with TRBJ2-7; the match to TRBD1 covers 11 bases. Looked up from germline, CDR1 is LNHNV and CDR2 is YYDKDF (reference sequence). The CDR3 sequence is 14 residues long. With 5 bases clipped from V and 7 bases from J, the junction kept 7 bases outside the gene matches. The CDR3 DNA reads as TGTGCCACCAGCCCCTCGGACAGGGGGCTTGAGCAGTACTTC. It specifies CATSPSDRGLEQYF.

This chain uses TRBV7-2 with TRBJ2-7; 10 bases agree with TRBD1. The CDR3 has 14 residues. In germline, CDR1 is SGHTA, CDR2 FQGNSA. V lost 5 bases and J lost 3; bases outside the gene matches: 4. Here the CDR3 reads CASSRDRGHYEQYF. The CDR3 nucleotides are TGTGCCAGCAGCCGCGACAGGGGGCACTACGAGCAGTACTTC.

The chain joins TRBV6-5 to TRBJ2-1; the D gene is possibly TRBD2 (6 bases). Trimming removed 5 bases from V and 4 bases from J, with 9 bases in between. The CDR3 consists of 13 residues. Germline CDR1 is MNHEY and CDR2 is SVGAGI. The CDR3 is CASSGGPYNEQFF. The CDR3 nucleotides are TGTGCCAGCAGTGGAGGGCCGTACAATGAGCAGTTCTTC.

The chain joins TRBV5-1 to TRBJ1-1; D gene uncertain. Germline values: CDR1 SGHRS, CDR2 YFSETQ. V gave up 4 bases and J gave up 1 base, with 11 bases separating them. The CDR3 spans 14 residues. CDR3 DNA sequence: TGCGCCAGCAGCCCACCCGGTAGGAACACTGAAGCTTTCTTT. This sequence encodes CASSPPGRNTEAFF.

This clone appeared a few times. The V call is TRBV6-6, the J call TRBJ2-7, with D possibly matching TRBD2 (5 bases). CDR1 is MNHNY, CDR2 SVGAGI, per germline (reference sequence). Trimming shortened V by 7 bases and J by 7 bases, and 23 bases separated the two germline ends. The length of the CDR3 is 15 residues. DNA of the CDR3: TGTGCCAGCATCGGAGGTGTAGGGATATATGGGGAGCAGTACTTC. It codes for CASIGGVGIYGEQYF.

The CDR3 loop is CSVRTGGNAEAFF. The CDR3 region has the DNA TGCAGCGTTAGGACAGGGGGGAATGCTGAAGCTTTCTTT. The chain recombines TRBV29-1 with TRBJ1-1, with 10 bases lining up with TRBD1. Germline V CDR1 and CDR2: SQVTM, ANQGSEA. V lost 5 bases and J lost 6; bases outside the gene matches: 6. The CDR3 has 13 amino acids.

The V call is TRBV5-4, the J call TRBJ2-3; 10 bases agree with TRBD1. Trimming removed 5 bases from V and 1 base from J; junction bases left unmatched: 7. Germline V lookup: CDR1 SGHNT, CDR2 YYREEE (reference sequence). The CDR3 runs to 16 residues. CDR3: CASSLSGTGGTDTQYF. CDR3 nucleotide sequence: TGTGCCAGCAGTCTATCCGGGACAGGGGGCACAGATACGCAGTATTTT.

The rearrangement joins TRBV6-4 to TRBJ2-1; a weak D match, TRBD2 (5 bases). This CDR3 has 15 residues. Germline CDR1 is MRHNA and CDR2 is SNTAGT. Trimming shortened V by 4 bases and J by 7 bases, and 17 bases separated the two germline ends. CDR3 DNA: TGTGCCAGCAGTGGGCCGGGGTCCGGGCGAAATGAGCAGTTCTTC. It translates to CASSGPGSGRNEQFF.

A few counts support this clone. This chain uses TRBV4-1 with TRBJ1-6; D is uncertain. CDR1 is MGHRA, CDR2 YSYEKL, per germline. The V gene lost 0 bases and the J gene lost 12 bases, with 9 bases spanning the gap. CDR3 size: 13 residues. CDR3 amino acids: CASSQDGMVPLHF. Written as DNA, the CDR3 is TGCGCCAGCAGCCAAGATGGGATGGTACCCCTCCACTTT.

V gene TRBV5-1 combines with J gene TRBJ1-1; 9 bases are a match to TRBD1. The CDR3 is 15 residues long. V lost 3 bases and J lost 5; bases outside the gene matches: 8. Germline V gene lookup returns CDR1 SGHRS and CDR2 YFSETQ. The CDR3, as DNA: TGCGCCAGCAGCTCGTTCGACAGGGGGGTTACTGAAGCTTTCTTT. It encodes CASSSFDRGVTEAFF.

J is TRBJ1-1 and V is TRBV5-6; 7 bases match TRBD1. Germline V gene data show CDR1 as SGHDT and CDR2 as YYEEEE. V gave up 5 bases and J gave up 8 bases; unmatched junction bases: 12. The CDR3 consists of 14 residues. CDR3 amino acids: CASSLRTGQGEAFF. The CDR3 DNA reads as TGTGCCAGCAGTTTGAGGACAGGTCAAGGGGAAGCTTTCTTT.

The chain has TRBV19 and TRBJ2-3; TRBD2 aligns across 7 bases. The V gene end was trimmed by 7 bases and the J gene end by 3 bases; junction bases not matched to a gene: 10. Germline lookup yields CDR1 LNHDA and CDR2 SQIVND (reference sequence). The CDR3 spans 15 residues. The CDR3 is CASNSEWGGTDTQYF. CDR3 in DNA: TGTGCCAGTAATTCGGAGTGGGGGGGGACAGATACGCAGTATTTT. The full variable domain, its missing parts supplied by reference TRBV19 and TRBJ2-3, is DGGITQSPKYLFRKEGQNVTLSCEQNLNHDAMYWYRQDPGQGLRLIYYSQIVNDFQKGDIAEGYSVSREKKESFPLTVTSAQKNPTAFYLCASNSEWGGTDTQYFGPGTRLTVL.

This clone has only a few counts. CDR3 amino acids: CASRAKEGTTQYF. Here the CDR3 DNA reads TGCGCCAGCAGAGCGAAGGAGGGGACGACCCAGTACTTC. The chain couples TRBV5-1 to TRBJ2-5; D is possibly TRBD2 (6 bases). Trimming left V 5 bases short and J 7 bases short, with 15 bases between. CDR3 length: 13 amino acids. Germline V CDR1 and CDR2: SGHRS, YFSETQ.

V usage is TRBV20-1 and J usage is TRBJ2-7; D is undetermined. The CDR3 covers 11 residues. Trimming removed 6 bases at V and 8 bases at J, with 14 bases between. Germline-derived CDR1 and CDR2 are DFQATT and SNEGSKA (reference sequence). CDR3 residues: CSAKETIKQYF. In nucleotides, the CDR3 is TGCAGTGCCAAGGAAACGATCAAGCAGTACTTC.

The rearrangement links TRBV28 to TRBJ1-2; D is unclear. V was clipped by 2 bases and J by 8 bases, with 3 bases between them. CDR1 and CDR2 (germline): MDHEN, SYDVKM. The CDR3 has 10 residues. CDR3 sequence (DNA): TGTGCCAGCAGTTTACTAGGCTACACCTTC. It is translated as CASSLLGYTF.

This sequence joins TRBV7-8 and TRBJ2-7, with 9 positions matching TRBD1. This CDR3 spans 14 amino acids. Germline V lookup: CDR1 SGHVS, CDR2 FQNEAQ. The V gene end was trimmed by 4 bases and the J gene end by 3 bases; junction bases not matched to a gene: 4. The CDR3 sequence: CASSSTGGGYEQYF. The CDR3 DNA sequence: TGTGCCAGCAGCTCGACAGGGGGTGGCTACGAGCAGTACTTC.

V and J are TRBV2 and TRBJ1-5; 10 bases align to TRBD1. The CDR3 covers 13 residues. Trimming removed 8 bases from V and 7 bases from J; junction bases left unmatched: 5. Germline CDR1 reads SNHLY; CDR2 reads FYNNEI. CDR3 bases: TGTGCCAGCGGGACAGGGGCCGAACAGCCCCAGCATTTT. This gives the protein CASGTGAEQPQHF.

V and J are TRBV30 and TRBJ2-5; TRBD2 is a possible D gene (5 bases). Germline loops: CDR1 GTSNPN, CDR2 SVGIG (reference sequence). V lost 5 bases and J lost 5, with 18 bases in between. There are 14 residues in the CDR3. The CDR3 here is CAWDPPPRGETQYF. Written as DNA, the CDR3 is TGTGCCTGGGATCCCCCCCCCAGAGGGGAGACCCAGTACTTC.

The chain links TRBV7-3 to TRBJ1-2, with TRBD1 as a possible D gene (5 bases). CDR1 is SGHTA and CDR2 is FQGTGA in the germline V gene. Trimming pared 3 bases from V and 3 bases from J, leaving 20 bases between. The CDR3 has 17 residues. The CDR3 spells CASSFPGLIRFYYGYTF. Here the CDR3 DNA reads TGTGCCAGCAGCTTCCCGGGACTGATAAGATTCTACTATGGCTACACCTTC.

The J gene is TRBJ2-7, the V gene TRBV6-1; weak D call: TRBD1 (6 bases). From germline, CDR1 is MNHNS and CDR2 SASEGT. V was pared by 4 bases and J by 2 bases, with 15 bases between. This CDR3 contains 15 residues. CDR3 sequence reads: CASSASGTRPYEQYF. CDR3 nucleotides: TGTGCCAGCAGTGCTTCCGGGACACGGCCCTACGAGCAGTACTTC.

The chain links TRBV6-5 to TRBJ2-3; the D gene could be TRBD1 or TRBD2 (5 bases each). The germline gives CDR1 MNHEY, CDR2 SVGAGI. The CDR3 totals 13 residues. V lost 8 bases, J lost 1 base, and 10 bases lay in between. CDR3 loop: CASEGWGTDTQYF. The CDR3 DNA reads TGTGCCAGCGAGGGGTGGGGCACAGATACGCAGTATTTT.

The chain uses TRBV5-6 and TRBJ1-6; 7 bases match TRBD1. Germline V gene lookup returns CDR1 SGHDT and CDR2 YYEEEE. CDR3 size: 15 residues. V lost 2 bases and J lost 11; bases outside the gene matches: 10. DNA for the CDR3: TGTGCCAGCAGCTTTAGAACAGGGGCCAAACCACCCCTCCACTTT. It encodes CASSFRTGAKPPLHF.

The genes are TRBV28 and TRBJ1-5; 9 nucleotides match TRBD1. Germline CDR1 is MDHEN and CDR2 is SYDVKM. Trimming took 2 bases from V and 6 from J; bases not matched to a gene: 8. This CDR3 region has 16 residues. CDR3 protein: CASSLTSTGGGQPQHF. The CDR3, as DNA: TGTGCCAGCAGTTTAACCTCCACAGGGGGCGGTCAGCCCCAGCATTTT.

The CDR3 spells CASSLPSGRSYEQYF. CDR3 in DNA: TGCGCCAGCAGCTTGCCCTCGGGCCGGAGCTACGAGCAGTACTTC. The chain employs TRBV5-1 and TRBJ2-7; D not certain. CDR1 is SGHRS, CDR2 YFSETQ, per germline. V lost 1 base and J 3 bases, leaving 14 bases between the germline ends. This CDR3 contains 15 residues.

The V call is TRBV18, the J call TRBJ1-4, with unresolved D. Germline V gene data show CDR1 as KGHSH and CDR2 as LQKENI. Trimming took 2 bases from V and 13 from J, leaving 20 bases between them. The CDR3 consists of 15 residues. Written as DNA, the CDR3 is TGTGCCAGCTCACCAAGAGCCAGGCTCCTCGTCGGACTGTTTTTT. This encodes CASSPRARLLVGLFF.

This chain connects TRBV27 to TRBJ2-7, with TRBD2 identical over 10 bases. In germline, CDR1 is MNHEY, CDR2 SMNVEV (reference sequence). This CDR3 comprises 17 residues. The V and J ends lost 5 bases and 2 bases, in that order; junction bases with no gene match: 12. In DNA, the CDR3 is TGTGCCAGCAGTCCTGCGGGAGCGGGAGGGAGCCCCTACGAGCAGTACTTC. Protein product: CASSPAGAGGSPYEQYF.

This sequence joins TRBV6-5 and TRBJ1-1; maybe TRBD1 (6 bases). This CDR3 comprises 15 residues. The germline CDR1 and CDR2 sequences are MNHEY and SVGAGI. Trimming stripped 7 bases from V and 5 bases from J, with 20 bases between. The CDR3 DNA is TGTGCCAGCACCGGGAGGGGGACGGCGAGGACTGAAGCTTTCTTT. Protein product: CASTGRGTARTEAFF.

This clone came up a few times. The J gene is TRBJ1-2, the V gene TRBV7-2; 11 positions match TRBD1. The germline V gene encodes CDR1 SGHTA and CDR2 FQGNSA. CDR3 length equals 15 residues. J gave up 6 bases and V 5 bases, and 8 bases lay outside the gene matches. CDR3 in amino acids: CASSPPGQGAHGYTF. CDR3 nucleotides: TGTGCCAGCAGCCCACCTGGACAGGGGGCGCATGGCTACACCTTC.